This record looks at one TCR beta chain sequence and its context. Its antigen remains unidentified. The data stem from a study of cytomegalovirus exposure and HLA in healthy donors. Trimming pared 7 bases from V and 4 bases from J, leaving 10 bases between. Germline V gene data show CDR1 as SQVTM and CDR2 as ANQGSEA. The CDR3 has 11 amino acids. Study-wide findings and caveats: The authors enumerated 150 to 200 TCR beta chains as linked to cytomegalovirus.

The primer mix had 60 Vbeta and 13 Jbeta primers. Using immunoSEQ multiplex PCR, the repertoire was profiled, and TCRdb retains in-frame clones only, with some absent. There are some 180,000 clones in the sample; around 74% occur only once, and 2.9% lies in the top ten. Material: PBMCs. The source of this sequence is a male donor in good health and CMV-seronegative. V gene TRBV29-1 combines with J gene TRBJ1-1; a possible D gene is TRBD1 (6 bases). The CDR3 coding sequence is TGCAGCGCCAGGGGTTCCACTGAAGCTTTCTTT. As protein: CSARGSTEAFF.